These T cell receptor beta chains were read from a single sample in a study of CD8 T cells in ankylosing spondylitis. TCRdb reanalysed the 5' RACE reads using MiXCR and keeps one entry per CDR3 protein. This sample has roughly 150,000 distinct CDR3 sequences, with 9.5% to 10% found just once. The sample taken for sequencing was blood, either unsorted or a sorted T cell fraction (not recorded which). These TCRs come from a female donor with ankylosing spondylitis or in good health (not recorded which). Both conserved end residues are part of each CDR3. Fields, in order: J gene, V gene, CDR3 protein.

j_gene: TRBJ1-5
v_gene: TRBV9
CDR3aa: CASSRTGGFGQPQHF

j_gene: TRBJ1-6
v_gene: TRBV5-1
CDR3aa: CASSLETGLSSYNSPLHF

j_gene: TRBJ2-7
v_gene: TRBV15
CDR3aa: CATSREGSGDEQYF

j_gene: TRBJ2-1
v_gene: TRBV7-9
CDR3aa: CASSGTSTRNEQFF

j_gene: TRBJ1-4
v_gene: TRBV7-9
CDR3aa: CASSLGGDEKLFF

j_gene: TRBJ2-5
v_gene: TRBV30
CDR3aa: CAWSVRAGDREGPQETQYF

j_gene: TRBJ2-7
v_gene: TRBV7-6
CDR3aa: CASSPGVAGAYEQYF

j_gene: TRBJ1-1
v_gene: TRBV29-1
CDR3aa: CSVEGGTTEAFF

j_gene: TRBJ2-2
v_gene: TRBV29-1
CDR3aa: CSVVPPNTGELFF

j_gene: TRBJ2-1
v_gene: TRBV19
CDR3aa: CASSIADSPRNEQFF

j_gene: TRBJ2-7
v_gene: TRBV12-3/TRBV12-4
CDR3aa: CASKANNHEQYF

j_gene: TRBJ1-1
v_gene: TRBV25-1
CDR3aa: CASSEYPEAFF

j_gene: TRBJ2-7
v_gene: TRBV7-2
CDR3aa: CASSLSTSVYEQYF

j_gene: TRBJ2-3
v_gene: TRBV7-2
CDR3aa: CASSLGIQGSGTDTQYF

j_gene: TRBJ2-1
v_gene: TRBV9
CDR3aa: CASSVAGTSGNEQFF

j_gene: TRBJ2-1
v_gene: TRBV27
CDR3aa: CASSLIRGQRYNEQFF

j_gene: TRBJ2-7
v_gene: TRBV28
CDR3aa: CASSSRDKRIVEQYF

j_gene: TRBJ2-1
v_gene: TRBV15
CDR3aa: CATSGPGLAGDEQFF

j_gene: TRBJ2-2
v_gene: TRBV4-3
CDR3aa: CASSQDRTGFGELFF

j_gene: TRBJ1-2
v_gene: TRBV28
CDR3aa: CASSLALRNYGYTF

j_gene: TRBJ1-1
v_gene: TRBV7-6
CDR3aa: CASSLVGKSLDTEAFF

j_gene: TRBJ2-7
v_gene: TRBV12-3/TRBV12-4
CDR3aa: CASSPQGLAVEQYF

j_gene: TRBJ2-1
v_gene: TRBV7-9
CDR3aa: CASSLIRGEGDNEQFF

j_gene: TRBJ2-3
v_gene: TRBV5-6
CDR3aa: CASSSPGLSTDTQYF

j_gene: TRBJ2-3
v_gene: TRBV10-3
CDR3aa: CAISEVREEDTDTQYF

j_gene: TRBJ2-2
v_gene: TRBV23-1
CDR3aa: CASSRKGQGVLFTGELFF

j_gene: TRBJ1-2
v_gene: TRBV27
CDR3aa: CASRPGQENYGYTF

j_gene: TRBJ1-5
v_gene: TRBV27
CDR3aa: CASSSQGQPQHF

j_gene: TRBJ1-1
v_gene: TRBV28
CDR3aa: CASTQTVRDKAFF

j_gene: TRBJ1-2
v_gene: TRBV20-1
CDR3aa: CSARTGGGYTF

j_gene: TRBJ1-1
v_gene: TRBV29-1
CDR3aa: CSVEPPTGPYTEAFF

j_gene: TRBJ2-1
v_gene: TRBV12-3/TRBV12-4
CDR3aa: CASRHRGRAHNEQFF

j_gene: TRBJ2-7
v_gene: TRBV12-5
CDR3aa: CASGLYLIQTSFWREGLHYEQYF

j_gene: TRBJ2-1
v_gene: TRBV5-6
CDR3aa: CASSFWNRDNEQFF

j_gene: TRBJ2-7
v_gene: TRBV27
CDR3aa: CASSSSWDQASYEQYF

j_gene: TRBJ2-7
v_gene: TRBV14
CDR3aa: CASSQDHLTSGGVLKEQYF

j_gene: TRBJ2-4
v_gene: TRBV2
CDR3aa: CASSVMENIQYF

j_gene: TRBJ1-2
v_gene: TRBV20-1
CDR3aa: CSAKTTLYGYTF

j_gene: TRBJ2-7
v_gene: TRBV27
CDR3aa: CASSLEGGSSYEQYF

j_gene: TRBJ1-1
v_gene: TRBV6-1
CDR3aa: CASSVGAWDTEAFF

j_gene: TRBJ2-3
v_gene: TRBV7-9
CDR3aa: CASSSPARPDTQYF

j_gene: TRBJ1-6
v_gene: TRBV9
CDR3aa: CASSSGQGKSPLHF

j_gene: TRBJ2-7
v_gene: TRBV6-2/TRBV6-3
CDR3aa: CASSPRRGDSYEQYF

j_gene: TRBJ2-7
v_gene: TRBV20-1
CDR3aa: CSARVGVTYEQYF

j_gene: TRBJ1-5
v_gene: TRBV29-1
CDR3aa: CSVEGQGQGQPQHF